The clone carrying this T cell receptor (beta chain) was seen a handful of times. The data are from a study of blood T cell repertoires in COVID-19. Study details: Some COVID-19 samples were acute and others convalescent; all came from the United States, Italy and Spain. Sample material is recorded as cDNA or gDNA derived from T cells, B-cell-depleted T cells, or PBMCs.

Original methodology: Amplification from reference gene primers served as the basis for estimated nucleated cell counts. Produced via immunoSEQ multiplex PCR; TCRdb's table is partial and in-frame only. V, J and clone size were drawn from that table, and D and trimming were deduced from the DNA. Here the sample spans 180,000 or so clones, 84% being singletons. The CDR3 runs to 15 residues. Trimming took 6 bases from V and 5 from J; bases not matched to a gene: 13. Germline CDR1 and CDR2: MDHEN and SYDVKM. This sequence originates from a human donor with acute or convalescent COVID-19. The donor label of this sample is uncertain. This chain connects TRBV28 to TRBJ2-7, with 7 bases that match TRBD1. What was sequenced was peripheral blood. CDR3 loop: CASRERAGGTHEQYF. The CDR3 coding sequence is TGTGCCAGCAGGGAAAGGGCAGGGGGAACCCACGAGCAGTACTTC.